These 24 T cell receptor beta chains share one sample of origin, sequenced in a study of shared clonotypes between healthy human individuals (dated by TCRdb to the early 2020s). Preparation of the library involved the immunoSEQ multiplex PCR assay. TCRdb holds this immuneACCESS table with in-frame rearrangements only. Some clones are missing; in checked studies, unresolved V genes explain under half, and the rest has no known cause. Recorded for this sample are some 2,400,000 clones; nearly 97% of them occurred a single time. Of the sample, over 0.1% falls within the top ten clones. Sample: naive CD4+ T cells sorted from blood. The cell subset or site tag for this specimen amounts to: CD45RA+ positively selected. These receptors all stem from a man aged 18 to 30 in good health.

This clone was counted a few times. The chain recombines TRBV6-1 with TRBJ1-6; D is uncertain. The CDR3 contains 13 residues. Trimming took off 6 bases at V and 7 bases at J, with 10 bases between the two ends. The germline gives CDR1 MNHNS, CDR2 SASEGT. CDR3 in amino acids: CASSQEWNSPLHF. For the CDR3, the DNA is TGTGCCAGCAGCCAGGAGTGGAATTCACCCCTCCACTTT.

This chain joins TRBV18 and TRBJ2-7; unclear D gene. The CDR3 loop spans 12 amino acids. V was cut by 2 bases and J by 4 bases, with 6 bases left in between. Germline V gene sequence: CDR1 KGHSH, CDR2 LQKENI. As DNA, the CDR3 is TGTGCCAGCTCACCAGAGTGGTACGAGCAGTACTTC. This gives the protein CASSPEWYEQYF.

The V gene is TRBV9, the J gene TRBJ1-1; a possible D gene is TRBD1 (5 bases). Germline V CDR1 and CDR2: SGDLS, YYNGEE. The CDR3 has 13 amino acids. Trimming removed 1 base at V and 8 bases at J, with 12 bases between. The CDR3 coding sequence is TGTGCCAGCAGCGTAAGTCAGGGACGAGAAGCTTTCTTT. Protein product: CASSVSQGREAFF.

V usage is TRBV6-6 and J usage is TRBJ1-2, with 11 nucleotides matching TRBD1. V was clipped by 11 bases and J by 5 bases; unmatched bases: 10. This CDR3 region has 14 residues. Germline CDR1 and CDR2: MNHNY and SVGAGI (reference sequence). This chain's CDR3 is CAHSPGQGVYGYTF. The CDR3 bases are TGTGCCCATTCCCCGGGACAGGGGGTTTATGGCTACACCTTC.

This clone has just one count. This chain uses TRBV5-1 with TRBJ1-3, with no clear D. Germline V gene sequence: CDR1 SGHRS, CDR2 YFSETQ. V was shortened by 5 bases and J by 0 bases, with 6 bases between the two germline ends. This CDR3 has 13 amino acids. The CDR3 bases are TGCGCCAGCAGGACGGACTCTGGAAACACCATATATTTT. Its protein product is CASRTDSGNTIYF.

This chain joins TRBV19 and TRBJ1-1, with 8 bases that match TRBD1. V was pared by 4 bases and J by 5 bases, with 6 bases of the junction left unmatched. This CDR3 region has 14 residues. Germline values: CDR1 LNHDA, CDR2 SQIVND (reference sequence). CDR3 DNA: TGTGCCAGTAGTAGTCAGGGGGCGAGTACTGAAGCTTTCTTT. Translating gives CASSSQGASTEAFF.

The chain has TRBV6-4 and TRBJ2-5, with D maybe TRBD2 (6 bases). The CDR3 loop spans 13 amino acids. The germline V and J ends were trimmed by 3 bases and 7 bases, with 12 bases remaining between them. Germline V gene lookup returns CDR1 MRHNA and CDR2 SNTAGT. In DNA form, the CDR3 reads TGTGCCAGCAGTGATCTTGGGGGAGGGACCCAGTACTTC. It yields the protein CASSDLGGGTQYF.

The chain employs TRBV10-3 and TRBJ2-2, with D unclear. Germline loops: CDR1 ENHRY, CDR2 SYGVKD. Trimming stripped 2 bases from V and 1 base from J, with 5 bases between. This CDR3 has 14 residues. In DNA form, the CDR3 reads TGTGCCATCAGTGAGGGCAGGAACACCGGGGAGCTGTTTTTT. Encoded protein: CAISEGRNTGELFF.

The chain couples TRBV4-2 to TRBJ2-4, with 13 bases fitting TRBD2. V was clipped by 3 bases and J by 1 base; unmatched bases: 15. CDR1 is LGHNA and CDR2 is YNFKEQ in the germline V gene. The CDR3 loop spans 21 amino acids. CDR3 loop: CASSQEGPGLAGIGAKNIQYF. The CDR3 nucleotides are TGTGCCAGCAGCCAGGAAGGGCCGGGACTAGCGGGGATCGGGGCCAAAAACATTCAGTACTTC.

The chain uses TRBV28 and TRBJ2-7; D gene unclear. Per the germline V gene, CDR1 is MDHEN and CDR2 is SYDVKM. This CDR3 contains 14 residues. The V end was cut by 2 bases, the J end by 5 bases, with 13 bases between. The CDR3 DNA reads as TGTGCCAGCAGTTTAACGTCGGGCATCAACGAGCAGTACTTC. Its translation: CASSLTSGINEQYF.

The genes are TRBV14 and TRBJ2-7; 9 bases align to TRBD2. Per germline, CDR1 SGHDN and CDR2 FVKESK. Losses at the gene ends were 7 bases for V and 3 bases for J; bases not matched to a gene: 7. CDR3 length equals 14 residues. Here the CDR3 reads CASKRASGNYEQYF. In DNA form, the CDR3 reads TGTGCCAGCAAGAGGGCTAGCGGGAACTACGAGCAGTACTTC.

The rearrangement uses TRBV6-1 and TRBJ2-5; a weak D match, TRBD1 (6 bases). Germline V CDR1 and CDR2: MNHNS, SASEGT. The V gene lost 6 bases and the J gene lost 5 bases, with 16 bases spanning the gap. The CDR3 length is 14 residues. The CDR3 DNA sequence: TGTGCCAGCAGCGAGGGTACAGGGCGGGAGACCCAGTACTTC. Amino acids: CASSEGTGRETQYF.

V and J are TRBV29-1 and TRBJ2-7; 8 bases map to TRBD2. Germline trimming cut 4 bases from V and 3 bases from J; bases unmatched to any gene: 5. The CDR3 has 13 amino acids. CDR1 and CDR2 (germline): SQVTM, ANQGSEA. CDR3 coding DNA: TGCAGCGTTGGCTTCGGGGGGGGCTACGAGCAGTACTTC. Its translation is CSVGFGGGYEQYF.

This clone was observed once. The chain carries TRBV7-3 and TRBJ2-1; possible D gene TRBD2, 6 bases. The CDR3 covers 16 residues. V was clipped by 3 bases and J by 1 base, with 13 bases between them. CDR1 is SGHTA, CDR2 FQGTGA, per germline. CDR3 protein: CASSLGRGRSYNEQFF. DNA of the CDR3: TGTGCCAGCAGCTTGGGACGGGGGAGATCCTACAATGAGCAGTTCTTC.

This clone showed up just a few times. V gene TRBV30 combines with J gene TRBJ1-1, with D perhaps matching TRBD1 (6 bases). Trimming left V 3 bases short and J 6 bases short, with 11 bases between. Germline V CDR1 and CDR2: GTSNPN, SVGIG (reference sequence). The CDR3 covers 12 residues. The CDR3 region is CAWSDRGPEAFF. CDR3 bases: TGTGCCTGGAGCGACCGGGGGCCTGAAGCTTTCTTT.

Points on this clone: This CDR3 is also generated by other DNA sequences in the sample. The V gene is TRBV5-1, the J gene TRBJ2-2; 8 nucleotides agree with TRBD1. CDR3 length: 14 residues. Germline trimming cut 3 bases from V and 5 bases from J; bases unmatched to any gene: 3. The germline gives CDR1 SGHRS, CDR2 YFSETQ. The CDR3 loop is CASSSTGDTGELFF. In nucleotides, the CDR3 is TGCGCCAGCAGCTCGACAGGGGATACCGGGGAGCTGTTTTTT.

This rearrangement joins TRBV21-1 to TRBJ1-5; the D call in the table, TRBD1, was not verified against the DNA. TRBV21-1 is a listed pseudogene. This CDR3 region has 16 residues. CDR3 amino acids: CASSNCQGQGDQPQHF. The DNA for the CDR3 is TGTGCCAGCAGCAACTGCCAGGGACAGGGGGACCAGCCCCAGCATTTT.

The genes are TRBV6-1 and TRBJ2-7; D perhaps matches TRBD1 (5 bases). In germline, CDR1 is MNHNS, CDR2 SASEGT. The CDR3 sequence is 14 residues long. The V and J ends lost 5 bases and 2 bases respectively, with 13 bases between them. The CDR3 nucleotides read TGTGCCAGCAGTAAGGGTACAGGTCCCTACGAGCAGTACTTC. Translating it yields CASSKGTGPYEQYF.

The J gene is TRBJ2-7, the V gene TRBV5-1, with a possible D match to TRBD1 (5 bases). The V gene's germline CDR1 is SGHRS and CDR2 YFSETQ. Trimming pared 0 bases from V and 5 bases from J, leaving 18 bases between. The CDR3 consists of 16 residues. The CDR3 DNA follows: TGCGCCAGCAGCTTGGCCTCAGTAGGTCAGGGCCACGAGCAGTACTTC. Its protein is CASSLASVGQGHEQYF.

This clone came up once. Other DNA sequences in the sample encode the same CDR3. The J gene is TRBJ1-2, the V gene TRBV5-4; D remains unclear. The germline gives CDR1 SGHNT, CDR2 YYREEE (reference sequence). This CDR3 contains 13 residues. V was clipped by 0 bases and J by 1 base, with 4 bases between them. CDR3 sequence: CASSLAGNYGYTF. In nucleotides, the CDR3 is TGTGCCAGCAGCTTGGCCGGTAACTATGGCTACACCTTC.

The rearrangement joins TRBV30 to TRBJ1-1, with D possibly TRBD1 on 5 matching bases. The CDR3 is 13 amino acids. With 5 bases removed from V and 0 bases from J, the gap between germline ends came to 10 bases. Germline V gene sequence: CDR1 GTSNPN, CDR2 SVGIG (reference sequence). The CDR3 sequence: CAWVRTMNTEAFF. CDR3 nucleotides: TGTGCCTGGGTTCGGACAATGAACACTGAAGCTTTCTTT.

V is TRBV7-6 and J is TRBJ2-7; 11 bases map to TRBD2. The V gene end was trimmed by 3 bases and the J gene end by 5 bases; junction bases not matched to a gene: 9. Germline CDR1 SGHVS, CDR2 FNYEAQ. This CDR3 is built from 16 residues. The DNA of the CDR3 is TGTGCCAGCAGCTTCGGACTAGCGGGCCGCCTAGACGAGCAGTACTTC. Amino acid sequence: CASSFGLAGRLDEQYF.

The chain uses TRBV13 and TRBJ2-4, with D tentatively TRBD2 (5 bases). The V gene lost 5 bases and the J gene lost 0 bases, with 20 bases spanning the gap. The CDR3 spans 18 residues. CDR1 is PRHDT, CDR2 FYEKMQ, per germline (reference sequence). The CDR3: CASSTGPPGSLAKNIQYF. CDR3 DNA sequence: TGTGCCAGCAGCACCGGGCCCCCGGGATCGTTAGCCAAAAACATTCAGTACTTC.

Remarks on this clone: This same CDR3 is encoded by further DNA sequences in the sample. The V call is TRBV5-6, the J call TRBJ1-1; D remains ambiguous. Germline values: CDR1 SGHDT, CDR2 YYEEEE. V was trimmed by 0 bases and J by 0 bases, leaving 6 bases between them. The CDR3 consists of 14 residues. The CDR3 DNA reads TGTGCCAGCAGCTTGGAGGGCGTGAACACTGAAGCTTTCTTT. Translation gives CASSLEGVNTEAFF.